A selection of T cell receptor beta chains follows, all from one sample in a study of T cells in localized non-small cell lung cancer. Here immunoSEQ multiplex PCR was the method, and the copy in TCRdb shows in-frame clones only, minus some. Of about 3,500 clones in the sample, under 25% were seen once. Here the sequenced sample was lung tumor tissue, taken before any cancer treatment. Source of these receptors: a female donor of 60 years or more with stage II lung adenocarcinoma. Both conserved end residues are part of each CDR3. Fields, in order: V gene, J gene, clone size, D gene, CDR3 length, CDR3 protein, CDR3 DNA. A D gene is named only where the DNA matches it firmly. Rows give clone size only sometimes, using once, few, many, or a class for an expanded clone.

>TRBV6-8|TRBJ1-1|few|NA|14
CASSETGEATEAFF
TGTGCCAGCAGTGAGACAGGTGAGGCCACTGAAGCTTTCTTT
>TRBV11-3|TRBJ2-3|many|NA|16
CASSLGADPSTDTQYF
TGTGCCAGCAGCTTAGGGGCGGACCCTAGCACAGATACGCAGTATTTT
>TRBV11-3|TRBJ2-3|many|NA|15
CASSQGPGDTDTQYF
TGTGCCAGCAGCCAAGGGCCCGGGGACACAGATACGCAGTATTTT
>TRBV4-1|TRBJ2-2|few|NA|16
CASRGGAEEGSGELFF
TGCGCCAGCAGGGGGGGGGCAGAAGAAGGGTCCGGGGAGCTGTTTTTT
>TRBV28|TRBJ1-3|few|NA|18
CASSLIPDRGVSGNTIYF
TGTGCCAGCAGCCTCATCCCGGATAGAGGGGTCTCTGGAAACACCATATATTTT
>TRBV6-1|TRBJ1-6|large|NA|17
CASSEGTDFGLGSPLHF
TGTGCCAGCAGTGAAGGGACAGACTTTGGTCTAGGATCACCCCTCCACTTT
>TRBV6-8|TRBJ2-3|NA|TRBD2|14
CASRGTSGTDTQYF
TGTGCCAGCAGGGGGACTAGTGGCACAGATACGCAGTATTTT
>TRBV11-3|TRBJ1-5|medium-sized|NA|15
CASSLDSTTLTPQHF
TGTGCCAGCAGCTTAGATTCGACGACGTTAACGCCCCAGCATTTT
>TRBV4-1|TRBJ2-2|medium-sized|NA|15
CASSLSGWVTGELFF
TGCGCCAGCAGCCTTTCGGGGTGGGTGACCGGGGAGCTGTTTTTT
>TRBV30|TRBJ2-3|NA|NA|14
CAWSQYYPADTQYF
TGTGCCTGGAGTCAATATTATCCCGCAGATACGCAGTATTTT
>TRBV5-1|TRBJ1-5|few|NA|16
CASSHLPRESNQPQHF
TGCGCCAGCAGCCACCTCCCGAGGGAGTCGAATCAGCCCCAGCATTTT
>TRBV7-6|TRBJ1-1|NA|NA|16
CASSLAPDRTYTEAFF
TGTGCCAGCAGCTTAGCGCCAGACCGAACCTACACTGAAGCTTTCTTT
>TRBV18|TRBJ2-2|few|NA|14
CASSPRTGSGELFF
TGTGCCAGCTCACCACGAACAGGGTCCGGGGAGCTGTTTTTT
>TRBV30|TRBJ1-6|few|NA|13
CAWSNNYNSPLHF
TGTGCCTGGAGTAACAACTATAATTCACCCCTCCACTTT
>TRBV30|TRBJ2-5|few|NA|18
CAWSQGRSKGYVAETQYF
TGTGCCTGGAGTCAGGGACGGTCGAAGGGGTACGTCGCGGAGACCCAGTACTTC
>TRBV6-8|TRBJ2-7|medium-sized|TRBD1|13
CASSYLGQGRQYF
TGTGCCAGCAGTTACTTGGGACAGGGGCGGCAGTACTTC
>TRBV11-3|TRBJ2-1|NA|TRBD2|16
CASTAWGGVGTYEQFF
TGTGCCAGCACCGCTTGGGGGGGAGTAGGGACTTATGAGCAGTTCTTC
>TRBV6-8|TRBJ2-2|NA|NA|13
CASSYLGGGELFF
TGTGCCAGCAGTTACCTAGGGGGCGGGGAGCTGTTTTTT
>TRBV6-8|TRBJ1-1|NA|TRBD1|14
CASNGQGANTEAFF
TGTGCCAGCAATGGTCAGGGGGCGAACACTGAAGCTTTCTTT
>TRBV11-3|TRBJ2-7|few|NA|14
CASSLLGNSYEQYF
TGTGCCAGCAGCTTGTTGGGTAACTCCTACGAGCAGTACTTC
>TRBV15|TRBJ2-1|NA|TRBD1|16
CATSPLTGGAYNEQFF
TGTGCCACCAGTCCCCTGACAGGGGGCGCCTACAATGAGCAGTTCTTC
>TRBV11-3|TRBJ1-1|few|NA|15
CASSLGVGAITEAFF
TGTGCCAGCAGCTTAGGGGTGGGGGCTATTACTGAAGCTTTCTTT
>TRBV15|TRBJ2-1|NA|TRBD1|14
CATSTGKGADEQFF
TGTGCCACCAGCACGGGGAAGGGGGCCGATGAGCAGTTCTTC
>TRBV11-3|TRBJ2-1|many|NA|18
CASNLLFEDGGSYNEQFF
TGTGCCAGCAACCTCCTGTTTGAGGACGGAGGCTCCTACAATGAGCAGTTCTTC
>TRBV5-1|TRBJ1-3|NA|NA|16
CASSLGSVFSGNTIYF
TGCGCCAGCAGCTTGGGGTCTGTTTTCTCTGGAAACACCATATATTTT
>TRBV6-8|TRBJ2-3|few|TRBD2|17
CASSYSYGSGRGDTQYF
TGTGCCAGCAGTTACTCCTATGGTAGCGGGAGAGGAGATACGCAGTATTTT
>TRBV19|TRBJ2-6|NA|TRBD2|19
CASSASLAGGPVGANVLTF
TGTGCCAGTAGTGCATCTCTAGCGGGAGGGCCGGTCGGGGCCAACGTCCTGACTTTC
>TRBV9|TRBJ1-1|few|NA|13
CASSVLSGTEAFF
TGTGCCAGCAGCGTCCTATCGGGGACTGAAGCTTTCTTT
>TRBV23-1|TRBJ1-5|NA|NA|13
CARSNGAHQPQHF
TGCGCCAGAAGTAACGGGGCTCATCAGCCCCAGCATTTT
>TRBV11-3|TRBJ1-5|few|TRBD1|15
CASSRDRASYQPQHF
TGTGCCAGCAGCCGGGACAGGGCGTCCTATCAGCCCCAGCATTTT
>TRBV11-3|TRBJ1-2|large|NA|15
CASSLSLVLDYGYTF
TGTGCCAGCAGCTTATCCCTAGTTTTGGACTATGGCTACACCTTC
>TRBV15|TRBJ1-1|once|NA|14
CATSRKGGQSEAFF
TGTGCCACCAGCAGAAAGGGGGGGCAGTCTGAAGCTTTCTTT
>TRBV19|TRBJ2-7|NA|TRBD2|13
CASSGAGSYEQYF
TGTGCCAGTAGTGGAGCGGGATCCTACGAGCAGTACTTC
>TRBV6-1|TRBJ1-2|NA|TRBD1|17
CASSEAQDRGRAYGYTF
TGTGCCAGCAGTGAAGCCCAGGACAGGGGGCGGGCCTATGGCTACACCTTC
>TRBV19|TRBJ2-3|NA|NA|16
CASRFSPTDSTDTQYF
TGTGCCAGTAGATTTTCTCCCACCGATAGCACAGATACGCAGTATTTT
>TRBV5-1|TRBJ2-3|NA|NA|16
CASSLGGLATGDTQYF
TGCGCCAGCAGCCTGGGCGGGTTAGCCACCGGAGATACGCAGTATTTT
>TRBV14|TRBJ2-7|NA|NA|14
CASSQGTIRSEQYF
TGTGCCAGCAGCCAAGGGACTATCCGTTCCGAGCAGTACTTC
>TRBV18|TRBJ1-1|NA|TRBD1|18
CASSPLNLGQAGDTEAFF
TGTGCCAGCTCACCCCTGAATCTCGGACAGGCAGGGGACACTGAAGCTTTCTTT
>TRBV11-3|TRBJ2-2|few|NA|14
CASSLNSATGELFF
TGTGCCAGCAGCTTAAATTCGGCCACCGGGGAGCTGTTTTTT
>TRBV15|TRBJ1-1|NA|NA|14
CATSRDRVNTEAFF
TGTGCCACCAGCAGAGACAGGGTGAACACTGAAGCTTTCTTT
>TRBV28|TRBJ1-1|few|NA|14
CATFPPAGVGEAFF
TGTGCCACCTTTCCTCCAGCGGGTGTTGGTGAAGCTTTCTTT